The source of this T cell receptor beta chain is a study of cytomegalovirus exposure and HLA in healthy donors. Participants comprised healthy donors of bone marrow. With V trimmed by 2 bases and J by 4 bases, 1 base remained unmatched. CDR1 MRHNA and CDR2 SNTAGT come from the germline V gene. The CDR3 has 13 residues. A multiplex PCR was run with 60 Vbeta primers and 13 Jbeta primers. Assay: immunoSEQ multiplex PCR; the TCRdb copy retains only in-frame clones and omits some. The sample contains approximately 160,000 clones, around 80% of which appear only once. The sample was PBMCs. The rearrangement joins TRBV6-4 to TRBJ1-2; 7 bases are a match to TRBD1. The sequence was obtained from a woman aged 45-59 years in good health and CMV-seropositive. CDR3 DNA: TGTGCCAGCAGTGACCGACAGGGCTATGGCTACACCTTC. This sequence encodes CASSDRQGYGYTF.